Each of the 2 T cell receptor beta chains below was sequenced from the same sample in a study of blood T cells in healthy people across ages. The use of a sample-barcoded 5' primer and a J-beta primer mix characterized a second PCR of roughly 6 to 11 cycles. TCRdb called the 5' RACE reads again in MiXCR, with one record for every CDR3 protein. In the table there are around 900,000 distinct CDR3 sequences, under 35% of which are singletons. Sequencing used blood. The receptors derive from a woman older than 75 in good health.

For this clonotype: A much larger clone sits a single nucleotide away, making a read error possible. The rearrangement joins TRBV20-1 to TRBJ2-5, with 8 bases fitting TRBD2. The length of the CDR3 is 14 residues. From germline, CDR1 is DFQATT and CDR2 SNEGSKA (reference sequence). Germline trimming cut 3 bases from V and 11 bases from J; bases unmatched to any gene: 14. The CDR3 DNA sequence: TGCAGTGCTAGCCACGGGGGGGGCCTCAATGAGCAGTACTTC. Protein sequence: CSASHGGGLNEQYF.

Ten or more counts support this clonotype. The rearrangement links TRBV2 to TRBJ2-5; D gene ambiguous. V was clipped by 7 bases and J by 5 bases, with 11 bases between them. The germline V gene has CDR1 SNHLY and CDR2 FYNNEI. The CDR3 is made up of 12 amino acids. The CDR3 sequence is CASKRMRETQYF. In nucleotides, the CDR3 is TGTGCCAGCAAGAGAATGAGGGAGACCCAGTACTTC.